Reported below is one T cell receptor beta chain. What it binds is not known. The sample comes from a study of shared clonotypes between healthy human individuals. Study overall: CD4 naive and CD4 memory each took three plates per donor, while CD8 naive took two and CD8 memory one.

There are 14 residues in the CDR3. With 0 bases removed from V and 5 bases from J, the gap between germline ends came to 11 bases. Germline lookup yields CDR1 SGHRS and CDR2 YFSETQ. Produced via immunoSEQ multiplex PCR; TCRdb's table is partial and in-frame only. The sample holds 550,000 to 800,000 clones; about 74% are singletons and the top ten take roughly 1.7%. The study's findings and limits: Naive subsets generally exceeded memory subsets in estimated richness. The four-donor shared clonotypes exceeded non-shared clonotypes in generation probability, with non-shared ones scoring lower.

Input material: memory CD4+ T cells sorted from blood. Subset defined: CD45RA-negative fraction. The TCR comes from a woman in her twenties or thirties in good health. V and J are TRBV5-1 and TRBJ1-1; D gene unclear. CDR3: CASSLVGRLTEAFF. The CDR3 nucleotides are TGCGCCAGCAGCTTGGTTGGCAGATTGACTGAAGCTTTCTTT.